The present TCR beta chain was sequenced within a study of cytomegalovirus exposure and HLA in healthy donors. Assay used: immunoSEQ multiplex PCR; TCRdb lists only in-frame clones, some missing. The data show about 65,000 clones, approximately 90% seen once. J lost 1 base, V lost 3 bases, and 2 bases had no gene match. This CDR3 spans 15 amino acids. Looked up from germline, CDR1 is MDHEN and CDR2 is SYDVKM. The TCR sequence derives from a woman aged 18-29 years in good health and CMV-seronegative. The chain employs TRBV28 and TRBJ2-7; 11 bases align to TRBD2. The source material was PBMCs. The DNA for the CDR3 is TGTGCCAGCAGTTTTTGGACTAGCGGGTCCTACGAGCAGTACTTC. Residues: CASSFWTSGSYEQYF.